This paragraph covers one T cell receptor beta chain sequence. The entry originates in a study of technical replicates of blood from a few donors. The assay was immunoSEQ multiplex PCR, and TCRdb's table has in-frame clones only and misses some. Here the sample spans about 90,000 clones, 85% to 95% being singletons. The CDR3 consists of 14 residues. The V end lost 4 bases, the J end lost 4 bases, and 14 bases lay between the germline ends. Germline loops: CDR1 SGHNT, CDR2 YYREEE (reference sequence). Sequencing input: T cells isolated from PBMCs. The source is a human donor in good health. V is TRBV5-4 and J is TRBJ1-2; TRBD1 is a possible D gene (5 bases). CDR3 in DNA: TGTGCCAGCAGCCCGGGGGACTATTCCTATGGCTACACCTTC. Encoded protein: CASSPGDYSYGYTF.